The table lists the clone carrying this T cell receptor (beta chain) with a few counts. The data were obtained in a study of blood T cell repertoires in COVID-19. As for the study in general: Nucleic acid was either cDNA or gDNA, and it came from T cells, B-cell-depleted T cells, or PBMCs.

The V end was cut by 4 bases, the J end by 4 bases, with 14 bases between. This CDR3 is 16 amino acids long. CDR1 is SGHVS, CDR2 FQNEAQ, per germline. Sequencing used immunoSEQ multiplex PCR; TCRdb keeps in-frame clones, though not all of them. The profile shows some 180,000 clones, around four fifths of them singletons. The chain carries TRBV7-8 and TRBJ2-6; tentative D call: TRBD2 (5 bases). Sequenced sample: peripheral blood. This receptor was taken from a woman aged 80 or older with acute or convalescent COVID-19. DNA of the CDR3: TGTGCCAGCAGCTCCACGAGGGTTGCAGGGGCCAACGTCCTGACTTTC. It is translated as CASSSTRVAGANVLTF.